The 24 T cell receptor beta chains reported below all come from one sample, sequenced in a study of post-analysis software for immune sequencing data. These receptors lack a known antigen. The TCR beta cDNA libraries contained unique molecular identifiers. One entry per CDR3 protein, called by TCRdb with MiXCR from the PCR reads. The sample yields a few hundred thousand distinct CDR3 sequences, roughly 38% seen once. Regarding the study as a whole: When patients were compared with controls, roughly five TRBV segments were more frequent, TRBV5-6, TRBV5-1 and TRBV20-1 among them.

Sequencing was performed on blood. The receptors were gathered from a girl aged 10-17 years with multiple sclerosis.

This chain uses TRBV7-9 with TRBJ2-1; no firm D call. Trimming took 1 base from V and 8 from J, leaving 12 bases between them. Germline V gives CDR1 SEHNR, CDR2 FQNEAQ (reference sequence). The CDR3 runs 14 residues. The CDR3 nucleotides are TGTGCCAGCAGCTTAGGGGCTAGGTACGATGAGCAGTTCTTC. It specifies CASSLGARYDEQFF.

The rearrangement joins TRBV4-3 to TRBJ2-3, with D tentatively TRBD2 (7 bases). Trimming pared 11 bases from V and 4 bases from J, leaving 25 bases between. Germline assignment: CDR1 LGHNA and CDR2 YSLEER. The CDR3 has 16 amino acids. The CDR3 bases are TGCGCCCCCGAAGGAGGGGGGGGGATGAGGTCAGATACGCAGTATTTT. Protein sequence: CAPEGGGGMRSDTQYF.

The V call is TRBV7-2, the J call TRBJ2-5; D possibly corresponds to TRBD2 (7 bases). The CDR3 is 18 amino acids. Looked up from germline, CDR1 is SGHTA and CDR2 is FQGNSA. Trimming stripped 1 base from V and 3 bases from J, with 21 bases between. For the CDR3, the DNA is TGTGCCAGCAGCTTAGTATCGGCGGGGGCCCCAACTAAAGAGACCCAGTACTTC. As protein: CASSLVSAGAPTKETQYF.

The J gene is TRBJ2-7, the V gene TRBV28; the D gene is possibly TRBD2 (5 bases). Per the germline V gene, CDR1 is MDHEN and CDR2 is SYDVKM. The CDR3 is 11 amino acids. V was pared by 6 bases and J by 7 bases, with 10 bases between. In DNA form, the CDR3 reads TGTGCCAGCAGGGCAACGGGGGAGCAGTACTTC. Its translation is CASRATGEQYF.

V is TRBV20-1 and J is TRBJ2-7; perhaps D is TRBD1 or TRBD2 (5 bases each). This CDR3 is built from 15 residues. Per the germline V gene, CDR1 is DFQATT and CDR2 is SNEGSKA (reference sequence). V lost 4 bases and J lost 0, with 16 bases in between. The DNA of the CDR3 is TGCAGTGCTAAGGGGATTGGGACGGTCTCCTACGAGCAGTACTTC. Translated: CSAKGIGTVSYEQYF.

This clonotype has only a few counts. V is TRBV4-3 and J is TRBJ1-2, with D unclear. There are 17 residues in the CDR3. V lost 0 bases and J lost 3, with 17 bases in between. Germline lookup yields CDR1 LGHNA and CDR2 YSLEER. For the CDR3, the DNA is TGCGCCAGCAGCCAAGACACCGGCAGGACTTCCCACTATGGCTACACCTTC. Encoded protein: CASSQDTGRTSHYGYTF.

The rearrangement uses TRBV6-6 and TRBJ1-2; D perhaps matches TRBD1 (5 bases). V was trimmed by 9 bases and J by 4 bases, leaving 18 bases between them. This CDR3 comprises 14 residues. Looked up from germline, CDR1 is MNHNY and CDR2 is SVGAGI (reference sequence). CDR3 amino acids: CASRGDGALYGYTF. CDR3 DNA sequence: TGTGCCAGTAGAGGGGATGGGGCCCTCTATGGCTACACCTTC.

This clonotype was detected a few times. The chain couples TRBV12-3 or TRBV12-4 to TRBJ1-5, with no clear D. The CDR3 is 14 amino acids. Trimming cost V 2 bases and J 6 bases, with 11 bases left between them. Here the CDR3 reads CASSLSKGRQPQHF. Here the CDR3 DNA reads TGTGCCAGCAGTTTATCAAAGGGCCGTCAGCCCCAGCATTTT.

The J gene is TRBJ2-1, the V gene TRBV4-3, with 7 bases aligning to TRBD1. V was clipped by 0 bases and J by 6 bases; unmatched bases: 11. CDR1 is LGHNA and CDR2 is YSLEER in the germline V gene. This CDR3 is 17 amino acids long. CDR3 nucleotides: TGCGCCAGCAGCCAAGATTGGCGGCAGGGGGTACCCAATGAGCAGTTCTTC. Translation: CASSQDWRQGVPNEQFF.

The chain recombines TRBV5-1 with TRBJ1-4, with TRBD1 matching over 7 bases. CDR1 is SGHRS and CDR2 is YFSETQ in the germline V gene. Losses at the gene ends were 8 bases for V and 7 bases for J; bases not matched to a gene: 8. The CDR3 sequence is 13 residues long. CDR3 residues: CAREDREGEKLFF. The CDR3 region has the DNA TGCGCCAGGGAAGACAGGGAGGGTGAAAAACTGTTTTTT. Filled out from reference TRBV5-1 and TRBJ1-4, the complete variable domain reads KAGVTQTPRYLIKTRGQQVTLSCSPISGHRSVSWYQQTPGQGLQFLFEYFSETQRNKGNFPGRFSGRQFSNSRSEMNVSTLELGDSALYLCAREDREGEKLFFGSGTQLSVL.

Only a few counts were recorded for this clonotype. V and J are TRBV13 and TRBJ1-1; TRBD1 might be the D (6 bases). Trimming left V 5 bases short and J 3 bases short, with 10 bases between. Germline CDR1 reads PRHDT; CDR2 reads FYEKMQ (reference sequence). The CDR3 length is 13 residues. The CDR3 DNA sequence: TGTGCCAGCAGCCTTCACAGGGACACTGAAGCTTTCTTT. Its translation is CASSLHRDTEAFF.

This clonotype was counted a few times. The CDR3 coding sequence is TGTGCCAGCTCATCGGACAGGGGGATCCAAGAGACCCAGTACTTC. Protein product: CASSSDRGIQETQYF. V gene TRBV6-5 combines with J gene TRBJ2-5; 10 positions match TRBD1. Germline CDR1 reads MNHEY; CDR2 reads SVGAGI. V was pared by 8 bases and J by 1 base, with 7 bases of the junction left unmatched. The CDR3 covers 15 residues.

The chain joins TRBV20-1 to TRBJ1-1; D is ambiguous. This CDR3 is 14 amino acids long. Germline lookup yields CDR1 DFQATT and CDR2 SNEGSKA (reference sequence). Trimming took 3 bases from V and 4 from J, leaving 15 bases between them. CDR3 protein: CSARDPASGTEAFF. Written as DNA, the CDR3 is TGCAGTGCTAGGGACCCCGCGTCGGGCACTGAAGCTTTCTTT.

The chain couples TRBV7-2 to TRBJ1-1; no firm D call. This CDR3 region has 15 residues. Per germline, CDR1 SGHTA and CDR2 FQGNSA. Trimming shortened V by 0 bases and J by 5 bases, and 13 bases separated the two germline ends. The CDR3 DNA is TGTGCCAGCAGCTTAGCGAGGGCCCTAGGGACTGAAGCTTTCTTT. This codes for CASSLARALGTEAFF.

Many counts were recorded for this clonotype. An end of the junction differs from the germline gene, which may be a read error. The chain joins TRBV4-2 to TRBJ2-6, with a weak D call TRBD1 (5 bases). Germline V gene lookup returns CDR1 LGHNA and CDR2 YNFKEQ. The CDR3 is made up of 15 amino acids. CDR3 protein: CASRDGISGANVLTF. CDR3 DNA: TGTGCCAGCAGGGATGGGATCTCTGGGGCCAATGTCCTGACTTTC.

This clonotype appeared a few times. This chain uses TRBV18 with TRBJ2-1, with 10 bases that match TRBD2. The CDR3 spans 17 residues. The V segment lost 2 bases and the J segment 3 bases; nucleotides outside the gene matches: 7. CDR1 is KGHSH, CDR2 LQKENI, per germline. CDR3 DNA: TGTGCCAGCTCACCAAAAAATGGACTAGCGGACTACAATGAGCAGTTCTTC. The encoded protein is CASSPKNGLADYNEQFF.

The rearrangement links TRBV6-5 to TRBJ1-1, with 8 bases fitting TRBD1. J gave up 1 base and V 0 bases, and 1 base lay outside the gene matches. The germline CDR1 and CDR2 sequences are MNHEY and SVGAGI. The CDR3 has 15 residues. The CDR3 DNA sequence: TGTGCCAGCAGTTACTCGACAGGGGCGAACACTGAAGCTTTCTTT. The encoded protein is CASSYSTGANTEAFF.

The rearrangement uses TRBV6-5 and TRBJ1-2, with D possibly being TRBD1 (5 bases). The CDR3 spans 14 residues. Trimming removed 7 bases at V and 3 bases at J, with 15 bases between. Germline V gives CDR1 MNHEY, CDR2 SVGAGI. The CDR3 sequence: CASTSGLGDYGYTF. Here the CDR3 DNA reads TGTGCCAGCACCTCAGGGTTGGGGGACTATGGCTACACCTTC.

The V and J genes are TRBV19 and TRBJ1-5; the match to TRBD1 covers 8 bases. The CDR3 runs 14 residues. In germline, CDR1 is LNHDA, CDR2 SQIVND (reference sequence). Losses at the gene ends were 3 bases for V and 8 bases for J; bases not matched to a gene: 6. The CDR3 DNA follows: TGTGCCAGTAGTATGGACAGGGCGGTTGAGCCCCAGCATTTT. It yields the protein CASSMDRAVEPQHF.

V and J are TRBV12-3 or TRBV12-4 and TRBJ2-1; 9 bases fit TRBD1. V trimming: 5 bases; J trimming: 9 bases; junction bases outside the gene matches: 8. This CDR3 spans 14 amino acids. The CDR3: CASSGTGTYFEQFF. In DNA, the CDR3 is TGTGCCAGCAGTGGGACAGGGACTTATTTTGAGCAGTTCTTC.

Note on this clonotype: The missing conserved phenylalanine or tryptophan at the end of this CDR3 makes a read error likely. The chain links TRBV2 to TRBJ2-1; 10 positions agree with TRBD2. The V gene's germline CDR1 is SNHLY and CDR2 FYNNEI. The CDR3 extends over 18 amino acids. Losses at the gene ends were 5 bases for V and 8 bases for J; bases not matched to a gene: 18. CDR3: CASSQWGLAGDVRDEQFL. The CDR3 DNA follows: TGTGCCAGCAGTCAATGGGGGCTAGCGGGGGACGTTAGGGATGAGCAGTTCTTA.

This clonotype was detected ten times or more. The CDR3 DNA reads as TGTGCCAGCTCACCAGGGGAAGAGCAGTACTTC. Translating gives CASSPGEEQYF. The V call is TRBV18, the J call TRBJ2-7; D unclear. V was pared by 2 bases and J by 7 bases, with 6 bases between. The CDR3 has 11 residues. Per the germline V gene, CDR1 is KGHSH and CDR2 is LQKENI. The whole variable domain, filled in from reference TRBV18 and TRBJ2-7, reads NAGVMQNPRHLVRRRGQEARLRCSPMKGHSHVYWYRQLPEEGLKFMVYLQKENIIDESGMPKERFSAEFPKEGPSILRIQQVVRGDSAAYFCASSPGEEQYFGPGTRLTVT.

V and J are TRBV5-1 and TRBJ2-4; tentatively, D is TRBD1 or TRBD2 (6 bases each). In germline, CDR1 is SGHRS, CDR2 YFSETQ. This CDR3 is built from 12 residues. V lost 4 bases, J lost 11 bases, and 13 bases lay in between. The chain's CDR3 is CASSPEGGVQYF. In DNA form, the CDR3 reads TGCGCCAGCAGCCCCGAGGGGGGAGTTCAGTACTTC.

This sequence joins TRBV27 and TRBJ2-1; TRBD2 matches at 10 bases. The CDR3 loop spans 15 amino acids. Germline CDR1 MNHEY, CDR2 SMNVEV (reference sequence). J was trimmed by 6 bases and V by 3 bases; bases with no gene match: 5. The CDR3 here is CASSLLAGAINEQFF. CDR3 coding DNA: TGTGCCAGCAGTTTGCTAGCGGGGGCCATCAATGAGCAGTTCTTC.